This T cell receptor beta chain was observed in a study of blood T cell repertoires in COVID-19. The wider study: Donors in the United States, Italy and Spain gave samples during acute or convalescent COVID-19. The cDNA or gDNA used as material had been derived from T cells, B-cell-depleted T cells, or PBMCs.

V shed 5 bases, J shed 7 bases, and the junction held 19 bases outside the gene matches. This CDR3 has 18 residues. Germline V gene sequence: CDR1 MNHEY, CDR2 SMNVEV (reference sequence). Authors' data handling: Nucleated cell counts were estimated from reference gene primer amplification. Method: immunoSEQ multiplex PCR; TCRdb's copy keeps in-frame clones and lacks some. That table is the source of V, J and clone size, and D and trimming were worked out from the DNA. The sample shows under 35,000 clones, about 89% of them seen only once. The chain is built from TRBV27 and TRBJ2-2; 7 bases are shared with TRBD2. Sequences were obtained from peripheral blood. The TCR comes from a man aged 70 or older with active COVID-19. The CDR3 loop reads CASSRRQSGEWSGGELFF. CDR3 bases: TGTGCCAGCAGTCGGCGCCAAAGCGGGGAGTGGTCCGGCGGGGAGCTGTTTTTT.